This entry lists 27 T cell receptor beta chains sequenced from one sample in a study of blood T cell repertoires in COVID-19. Measured with immunoSEQ multiplex PCR; TCRdb has only the in-frame clones, and not every one. The data hold 130,000 to 150,000 clones, with approximately 87% observed a single time. The sample was peripheral blood. All receptors derive from an elderly man with acute or convalescent COVID-19.

This chain links TRBV5-1 with TRBJ1-3; 9 nucleotides match TRBD1. Germline V gives CDR1 SGHRS, CDR2 YFSETQ. The CDR3 extends over 16 amino acids. With 0 bases clipped from V and 1 base from J, the junction kept 2 bases outside the gene matches. DNA for the CDR3: TGCGCCAGCAGCTTGGGAGACAGGGGGTCTGGAAACACCATATATTTT. Its translation is CASSLGDRGSGNTIYF. Filled out from reference TRBV5-1 and TRBJ1-3, the complete variable domain reads KAGVTQTPRYLIKTRGQQVTLSCSPISGHRSVSWYQQTPGQGLQFLFEYFSETQRNKGNFPGRFSGRQFSNSRSEMNVSTLELGDSALYLCASSLGDRGSGNTIYFGEGSWLTVV.

The genes are TRBV24-1 and TRBJ2-1, with TRBD2 identical over 11 bases. V lost 4 bases, J lost 7 bases, and 8 bases stayed unmatched. Germline loops: CDR1 KGHDR, CDR2 SFDVKD. This CDR3 region has 16 residues. The CDR3 DNA sequence: TGTGCCACCAGTGAACCTAGCGGGGGGACGTGGAATGAGCAGTTCTTC. This translates into CATSEPSGGTWNEQFF.

There are a few counts of this clone. V usage is TRBV6-5 and J usage is TRBJ2-7, with D perhaps TRBD2 (6 bases). Germline loops: CDR1 MNHEY, CDR2 SVGAGI. Trimming removed 0 bases at V and 4 bases at J, with 13 bases between. The CDR3 contains 15 residues. The CDR3 coding sequence is TGTGCCAGCAGTTACTCGGCCGGGGGTGATTACGAGCAGTACTTC. Translation: CASSYSAGGDYEQYF.

The rearrangement links TRBV14 to TRBJ1-6; TRBD1 matches 10 bases. Trimming removed 5 bases from V and 10 bases from J; junction bases left unmatched: 5. The CDR3 is 14 amino acids. The germline CDR1 and CDR2 sequences are SGHDN and FVKESK. In DNA form, the CDR3 reads TGTGCCAGCAGCAGAGACAGGGGGCGGTCACCCCTCCACTTT. Translating gives CASSRDRGRSPLHF.

The rearrangement links TRBV18 to TRBJ2-7; maybe TRBD1 (5 bases). Germline CDR1 reads KGHSH; CDR2 reads LQKENI. The V end lost 0 bases, the J end lost 5 bases, and 8 bases lay between the germline ends. The CDR3 has 13 amino acids. CDR3 coding DNA: TGTGCCAGCTCACCACCGGTAGGGGACGAGCAGTACTTC. As protein: CASSPPVGDEQYF. The full variable domain, its missing parts supplied by reference TRBV18 and TRBJ2-7, is NAGVMQNPRHLVRRRGQEARLRCSPMKGHSHVYWYRQLPEEGLKFMVYLQKENIIDESGMPKERFSAEFPKEGPSILRIQQVVRGDSAAYFCASSPPVGDEQYFGPGTRLTVT.

The rearrangement joins TRBV5-1 to TRBJ1-3; D uncertain. V gave up 0 bases and J gave up 0 bases, with 7 bases separating them. The CDR3 loop spans 15 amino acids. Germline V lookup: CDR1 SGHRS, CDR2 YFSETQ. CDR3: CASSLGSSSGNTIYF. The CDR3 DNA sequence: TGCGCCAGCAGCTTGGGCTCTAGCTCTGGAAACACCATATATTTT.

The V and J genes are TRBV19 and TRBJ1-3; 7 positions agree with TRBD1. V shed 5 bases, J shed 2 bases, and the junction held 9 bases outside the gene matches. The length of the CDR3 is 16 residues. Germline assignment: CDR1 LNHDA and CDR2 SQIVND (reference sequence). Here the CDR3 DNA reads TGTGCCAGTAGTTCGATAAGGACAGGTCCTGGAAACACCATATATTTT. Protein sequence: CASSSIRTGPGNTIYF. The full variable domain, in which reference TRBV19 and TRBJ1-3 provide the parts outside the CDR3, is DGGITQSPKYLFRKEGQNVTLSCEQNLNHDAMYWYRQDPGQGLRLIYYSQIVNDFQKGDIAEGYSVSREKKESFPLTVTSAQKNPTAFYLCASSSIRTGPGNTIYFGEGSWLTVV.

V is TRBV27 and J is TRBJ2-5; D perhaps matches TRBD1 (6 bases). Germline V gene sequence: CDR1 MNHEY, CDR2 SMNVEV (reference sequence). This CDR3 is built from 16 residues. Trimming took off 3 bases at V and 4 bases at J, with 18 bases between the two ends. The CDR3 sequence: CASSFYRVGSGETQYF. In DNA, the CDR3 is TGTGCCAGCAGTTTTTACAGGGTTGGATCCGGAGAGACCCAGTACTTC.

There are a few counts of this clone. The V gene is TRBV7-9, the J gene TRBJ2-3, with D perhaps matching TRBD2 (5 bases). V was cut by 8 bases and J by 6 bases, with 15 bases left in between. The CDR3 is 13 residues long. The germline V gene encodes CDR1 SEHNR and CDR2 FQNEAQ (reference sequence). The CDR3 here is CASAPGVGDTQYF. The DNA of the CDR3 is TGTGCCAGCGCCCCCGGGGTCGGGGATACGCAGTATTTT.

The V gene is TRBV30, the J gene TRBJ2-2, with 7 positions matching TRBD2. With V trimmed by 2 bases and J by 5 bases, 11 bases remained unmatched. The CDR3 length is 16 residues. Per germline, CDR1 GTSNPN and CDR2 SVGIG (reference sequence). Here the CDR3 reads CAWSRPQRGTTGELFF. The CDR3 DNA follows: TGTGCCTGGAGTAGGCCCCAGCGGGGTACAACCGGGGAGCTGTTTTTT.

The rearrangement uses TRBV5-5 and TRBJ1-2, with TRBD1 matching over 7 bases. Per the germline V gene, CDR1 is SGHKS and CDR2 is YYEKEE (reference sequence). The CDR3 spans 15 residues. V lost 0 bases and J lost 2; bases outside the gene matches: 4. The DNA for the CDR3 is TGTGCCAGCAGCTTGGAATACAGGGGCAACTATGGCTACACCTTC. Amino acids: CASSLEYRGNYGYTF.

This clone was detected once. The CDR3 DNA reads as TGCGCCAGCAGCAAAGACTCAGGGTTAGCTGGAAACACCATATATTTT. Translation gives CASSKDSGLAGNTIYF. V usage is TRBV5-1 and J usage is TRBJ1-3; D may be TRBD1 (5 bases). The CDR3 runs to 16 residues. The V gene's germline CDR1 is SGHRS and CDR2 YFSETQ. V lost 4 bases and J lost 2, with 16 bases in between.

The chain has TRBV28 and TRBJ1-5; 7 bases are shared with TRBD1. CDR3 length equals 15 residues. V was pared by 5 bases and J by 9 bases, with 13 bases of the junction left unmatched. CDR1 is MDHEN and CDR2 is SYDVKM in the germline V gene. The DNA of the CDR3 is TGTGCCAGCAGTGCCTTCGGGACAGCCTTAGGGCCCCAGCATTTT. Protein product: CASSAFGTALGPQHF.

This chain joins TRBV6-5 and TRBJ2-7; 7 bases align to TRBD1. The germline CDR1 and CDR2 sequences are MNHEY and SVGAGI. V gave up 5 bases and J gave up 0 bases; unmatched junction bases: 4. This CDR3 is 14 amino acids long. The CDR3 DNA sequence: TGTGCCAGCAGTAGGACAGGATCCTCCTACGAGCAGTACTTC. This translates into CASSRTGSSYEQYF.

The rearrangement links TRBV4-1 to TRBJ2-3; no clear D gene. This CDR3 spans 13 amino acids. Germline V gives CDR1 MGHRA, CDR2 YSYEKL. V was shortened by 0 bases and J by 7 bases, with 8 bases between the two germline ends. The CDR3 DNA is TGCGCCAGCAGCCAAGAGGCTTTCAATACGCAGTATTTT. It translates to CASSQEAFNTQYF.

CDR3 bases: TGCGCCAGCAGCTTGGGACCTACTAGCGAAGAGACCCAGTACTTC. Translating gives CASSLGPTSEETQYF. V usage is TRBV5-1 and J usage is TRBJ2-5, with 7 bases matching TRBD2. The V segment lost 0 bases and the J segment 3 bases; nucleotides outside the gene matches: 5. CDR3 size: 15 residues. The germline gives CDR1 SGHRS, CDR2 YFSETQ.

The chain employs TRBV3-1 (or the pseudogene TRBV3-2) and TRBJ2-7, with D unresolved. The CDR3 covers 13 residues. With 1 base removed from V and 2 bases from J, the gap between germline ends came to 6 bases. Germline CDR1 is LGHDT and CDR2 is YNNKEL (reference sequence). CDR3 nucleotide sequence: TGTGCCAGCAGCCAAGTCCAGACCTACGAGCAGTACTTC. Translation gives CASSQVQTYEQYF.

The gene calls are TRBV5-1 and TRBJ1-2, with 7 bases identical to TRBD1. CDR3 length equals 13 residues. Germline V gives CDR1 SGHRS, CDR2 YFSETQ. V trimming: 3 bases; J trimming: 2 bases; junction bases outside the gene matches: 1. CDR3 DNA: TGCGCCAGCAGCTCGACAGGGAACTATGGCTACACCTTC. It translates to CASSSTGNYGYTF.

This chain connects TRBV3-1 (or the pseudogene TRBV3-2) to TRBJ2-5; D is possibly TRBD1 (5 bases). This CDR3 is 15 amino acids long. In germline, CDR1 is LGHDT, CDR2 YNNKEL (reference sequence). The ends were cut back, 1 base at V and 3 bases at J, with 12 bases in the middle. This CDR3 reads CASSQGVGLKETQYF. The CDR3 nucleotides are TGTGCCAGCAGCCAAGGGGTGGGGCTAAAAGAGACCCAGTACTTC.

V is TRBV24-1 and J is TRBJ2-1, with 8 nucleotides matching TRBD2. Germline V CDR1 and CDR2: KGHDR, SFDVKD. V gave up 4 bases and J gave up 2 bases; unmatched junction bases: 9. The CDR3 is made up of 17 amino acids. This CDR3 is CATSDSGLAGPYNEQFF. CDR3 coding DNA: TGTGCCACCAGTGACTCCGGGCTAGCGGGTCCCTACAATGAGCAGTTCTTC.

The chain carries TRBV7-8 and TRBJ2-2; 7 bases line up with TRBD1. Germline V lookup: CDR1 SGHVS, CDR2 FQNEAQ. Trimming cost V 5 bases and J 5 bases; bases outside gene matches: 5. The CDR3 runs 14 residues. The CDR3 coding sequence is TGTGCCAGCAGCCCCCGACAGGGAACCGGGGAGCTGTTTTTT. Protein: CASSPRQGTGELFF.

The sample holds a few counts of this clone. This chain joins TRBV5-1 and TRBJ1-2; possible D gene TRBD1, 5 bases. Looked up from germline, CDR1 is SGHRS and CDR2 is YFSETQ. Trimming took off 4 bases at V and 2 bases at J, with 9 bases between the two ends. CDR3 length equals 13 residues. The CDR3 sequence: CASSQTVNYGYTF. CDR3 nucleotide sequence: TGCGCCAGCAGCCAGACAGTAAACTATGGCTACACCTTC.

The genes are TRBV7-6 and TRBJ2-1, with 12 bases that match TRBD2. The CDR3 contains 15 residues. With 1 base clipped from V and 9 bases from J, the junction kept 4 bases outside the gene matches. Germline V CDR1 and CDR2: SGHVS, FNYEAQ. The CDR3 region is CASSLGASGGGEQFF. In nucleotides, the CDR3 is TGTGCCAGCAGCTTAGGGGCTAGCGGGGGGGGTGAGCAGTTCTTC.

The CDR3 loop reads CASSVRYQETQYF. CDR3 DNA: TGCGCCAGCAGCGTTCGTTATCAAGAGACCCAGTACTTC. The chain recombines TRBV10-2 with TRBJ2-5; unclear D gene. Germline CDR1 is WSHSY and CDR2 is SAAADI. V shed 6 bases and J shed 2 bases, with 10 bases lying between them. The CDR3 runs 13 residues.

V is TRBV2 and J is TRBJ2-2, with TRBD2 matching over 8 bases. CDR1 is SNHLY, CDR2 FYNNEI, per germline. V trimming: 8 bases; J trimming: 6 bases; junction bases outside the gene matches: 8. The CDR3 consists of 14 residues. In nucleotides, the CDR3 is TGTGCCAGCTCCGGGACTAGGGTCCCCGGGGAGCTGTTTTTT. Translation: CASSGTRVPGELFF.

The V call is TRBV9, the J call TRBJ2-5; 11 nucleotides match TRBD2. V lost 0 bases, J lost 3 bases, and 4 bases stayed unmatched. This CDR3 contains 16 residues. Per the germline V gene, CDR1 is SGDLS and CDR2 is YYNGEE. CDR3 sequence reads: CASSVALAGGEETQYF. Written as DNA, the CDR3 is TGTGCCAGCAGCGTAGCTCTAGCGGGGGGCGAAGAGACCCAGTACTTC.

The chain uses TRBV14 and TRBJ2-1; D remains ambiguous. This CDR3 contains 16 residues. Germline V CDR1 and CDR2: SGHDN, FVKESK. Trimming cost V 5 bases and J 0 bases, with 14 bases left between them. The CDR3 sequence is CASSAGDGSSYNEQFF. As DNA, the CDR3 is TGTGCCAGCAGCGCCGGAGACGGCAGCTCCTACAATGAGCAGTTCTTC.